The TCR beta chain under discussion was sequenced for a study of shared clonotypes between healthy human individuals (TCRdb year 2020). In terms of the full investigation: Three men and a couple of women, aged 18 to 49 years, made up the cohort. Per donor, three plates each were used for CD4 naive and CD4 memory, two for CD8 naive, and one for CD8 memory. To estimate repertoire size and how much clonotypes are shared between individuals, the study performed deep sequencing of blood TCR repertoires from a handful of healthy adults. To increase sequencing depth and limit assay-specific biases, different laboratories used diverse techniques to prepare libraries and sequence TCR repertoires. Per donor, leukapheresis produced somewhere between about 0.94 and 9 billion PBMCs. General study outcomes and caveats: Even with the large sequencing depth, rarefaction of the sorted-subset datasets indicated that sequencing was incomplete. Only blood was sampled, and tissue TCR repertoires likely differ from those in blood. Based on pairwise subsampling, the degree of clonotype sharing among donors was expected to be affected by sequencing depth. Estimated clonotype richness was generally larger for naive than for memory subsets. Because the study included a small number of donors, the genetic and exposure-history diversity represented was limited. Compared with non-shared clonotypes, clonotypes shared by all four sorted-subset donors had higher generation probabilities. Sharing across a few donors was observed for around 4.8% of naive CD4, over 3% of naive CD8, over 2% of memory CD4, and over 0.3% of memory CD8 clonotypes.

According to the germline V gene, CDR1 reads MDHEN and CDR2 reads SYDVKM. The CDR3 contains 14 residues, cysteine and phenylalanine counted. CDR3 DNA only is kept here, 42 bases in frame from base 1. The V and J ends are trimmed by 2 bases and 0 bases, leaving 8 bases between them. CD8 naive samples were obtained by positive selection for CCR7 among CD45RO-negative cells, yielding a CD45RA+CCR7+ population from which TemRA cells were excluded. The donors were healthy, HIV-negative adults with no recently reported acute infections or vaccinations. All donors were Caucasian adults living in Nashville, Tennessee, USA. After blood collection by leukapheresis, PBMCs were isolated using Ficoll-Histopaque density gradient centrifugation and then cryopreserved in the vapor phase of liquid nitrogen. Purity and quantity of every magnetically sorted T cell population were checked by analytical flow cytometry. Genomic DNA was isolated from every sorted fraction and measured by UV absorbance on a Nanodrop 2000c.

Using the deep immunoSEQ assay, multiplex PCR amplified TCR CDR3 regions from genomic DNA. Extracted genomic DNA from each cell subset was spread evenly across all wells of several immunoSEQ 96-well plates, with each plate serving as a replicate. For sorted subsets, 200 to 250 ng of genomic DNA, equivalent to around 30,000 T cell genomes, went into each replicate PCR. Purified libraries were measured with a Qubit 3.0 fluorometer, size-checked on a Bioanalyzer 2100, and measured again with the KAPA Library Quantification kit. A separate single-read 150-cycle Illumina NextSeq 550 flow cell was used to sequence each immunoSEQ 96-well plate. As for the original processing: Because the immunoSEQ output held only junctional sequences and lacked quality scores, the filtering could not match the filtering applied to full-length reads. Sequences were annotated with PyIR, a Python wrapper for IgBLAST v1.9, using IMGT germline references to assign V/J genes and CDR3. Any read was removed if the V/J assignment was weak (E-value above 1e-6), the CDR3 was missing, or the read contained stop codons, out-of-frame junctions, or ambiguous translated residues. V3J clonotypes were defined as sequences sharing an identical inferred V gene, J gene, and CDR3 amino acid sequence. To compute the percentage overlap between repertoires, the number of shared unique clonotypes was divided by the size of the smaller repertoire. Richness of each repertoire was evaluated using RTK rarefaction, the Chao1 estimator, and Recon v2.1 estimates of unobserved clonotypes. OLGA was used to compute generation probabilities for all TCRbeta clonotypes that the gDNA method yielded from a handful of donors. Imported from immuneACCESS, the table was reduced by TCRdb to in-frame sequences with V and J called. These copies leave out some clones; in studies compared against another copy, an unresolved V gene accounts for under half, and the cause of the remainder is not known. V and J calls and clone size are those listed in that table; D and trimming were worked out from the DNA. In this sample the table shows around 1.9 million clones, about 92% of which occur a single time. Of the sample, about 1.5% is held by the ten largest clones.

A word on this clone: What antigen it recognizes has not been identified. The record has no base qualities; no much larger clone is one base away.

This sequence was found in a man aged 18 to 30 in good health. Some clones in this sample may be carry-over from other donors' samples. This chain joins TRBV28 to TRBJ2-7; matching of 6 bases hints at TRBD2 as the D gene. The sample consisted of naive CD8+ T cells from PBMCs. In the paper's terms, the cell subset or site label means: CD45RA+CCR7+. The CDR3 is CASSLGGYSYEQYF. The nucleotide sequence reads as follows: TGTGCCAGCAGTTTAGGGGGGTACTCCTACGAGCAGTACTTC.